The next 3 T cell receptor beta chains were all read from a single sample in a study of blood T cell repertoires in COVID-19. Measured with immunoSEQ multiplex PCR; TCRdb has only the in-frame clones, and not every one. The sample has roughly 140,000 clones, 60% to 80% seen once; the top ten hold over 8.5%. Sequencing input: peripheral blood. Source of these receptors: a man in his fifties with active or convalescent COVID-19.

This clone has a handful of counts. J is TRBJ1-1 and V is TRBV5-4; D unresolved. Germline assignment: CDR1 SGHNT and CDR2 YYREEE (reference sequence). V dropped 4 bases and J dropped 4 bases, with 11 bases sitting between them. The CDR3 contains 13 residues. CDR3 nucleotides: TGTGCCAGCAGCCGCCGGGAAGGCACTGAAGCTTTCTTT. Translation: CASSRREGTEAFF.

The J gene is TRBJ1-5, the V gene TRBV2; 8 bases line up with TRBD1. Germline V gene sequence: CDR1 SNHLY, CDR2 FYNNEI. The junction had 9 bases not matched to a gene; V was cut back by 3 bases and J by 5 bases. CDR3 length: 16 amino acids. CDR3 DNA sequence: TGTGCCAGCAGTGACTTACGAACAGGGGGGGATCAGCCCCAGCATTTT. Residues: CASSDLRTGGDQPQHF.

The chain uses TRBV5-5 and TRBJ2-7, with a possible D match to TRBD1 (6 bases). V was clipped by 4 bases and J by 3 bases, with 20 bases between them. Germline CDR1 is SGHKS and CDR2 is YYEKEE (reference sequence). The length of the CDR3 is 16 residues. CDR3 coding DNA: TGTGCCAGCAGCCTTGTTCCGGTGGGGGCTATCTACGAGCAGTACTTC. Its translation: CASSLVPVGAIYEQYF.